The T cell receptor (beta chain) under discussion was sequenced for a study of type 1 regulatory T cells. At the level of the study: T-allo10 is an in vitro-generated, Tr1-enriched CD4 T cell product specific for alloantigen.

A note on this clonotype: Its matching antigen is unknown. Being one base from a much bigger clone, this may be a read error. Because the CDR3 is missing its conserved closing phenylalanine or tryptophan, this is likely a read error.

One entry per CDR3 protein results from TCRdb running MiXCR on the reads. This sample carries around 14,000 distinct CDR3 sequences, about an eighth of them seen once, and the ten largest clones take 15%. Between the trimmed V and J ends, which lost 4 bases and 6 bases, there was a span of 6 bases. The CDR3 runs to 12 residues. Germline lookup yields CDR1 MNHEY and CDR2 SMNVEV (reference sequence). The origin of this receptor is a human donor in good health. The V call is TRBV27, the J call TRBJ2-2; D unclear. The sample comprised cultured T cells, either the whole culture or a sorted T cell fraction (not recorded which). The CDR3 region has the DNA TGTGCCAGCAGTTCGACACCCGGGGAGCTGTTTTCT. Amino acids: CASSSTPGELFS.